The rows below give T cell receptor beta chains drawn from one sample of a study of blood T cells in healthy people across ages. TCRdb reprocessed the 5' RACE reads with MiXCR, giving one entry per CDR3 protein. The table lists about 730,000 distinct CDR3 sequences, around 46% of them singletons. Sequencing was performed on blood. All receptors derive from a woman aged 60 to 75 in good health. Both conserved end residues are part of each CDR3. The order of the fields is J gene, clone size, D gene, V gene, CDR3 protein, CDR3 DNA. D genes are given only for firm matches. Clone sizes are given selectively: once, few, many, or a class where the clone is expanded.

TRBJ2-7,-,-,TRBV12-3/TRBV12-4,CASRPPGYEQYF,TGTGCCAGCAGGCCACCGGGCTACGAGCAGTACTTC
TRBJ2-7,many,TRBD1,TRBV20-1,CSAPGQGAYEQYF,TGCAGTGCCCCGGGACAGGGGGCTTACGAGCAGTACTTC
TRBJ2-5,-,-,TRBV5-1,CASSSRQRPGETQYF,TGCGCCAGCAGCAGTAGACAGAGACCAGGGGAGACCCAGTACTTC
TRBJ1-4,-,-,TRBV7-8,CASSVDGLGEKLFF,TGTGCCAGCAGTGTCGATGGGTTGGGGGAAAAACTGTTTTTT
TRBJ2-1,-,TRBD2,TRBV5-6,CASSLRWSSGDQVYNEQFF,TGTGCCAGCAGCTTGCGTTGGTCTAGCGGGGACCAAGTCTACAATGAGCAGTTCTTC
TRBJ2-7,-,-,TRBV6-5,CASSRGRPRGYEQYF,TGTGCCAGCAGCCGCGGACGACCGCGCGGGTACGAGCAGTACTTC
TRBJ2-7,-,TRBD1,TRBV28,CASRTDRVRYEQYF,TGTGCCAGCAGGACCGACAGGGTCCGCTACGAGCAGTACTTC
TRBJ2-2,-,-,TRBV6-2/TRBV6-3,CASSDRAGTGELFF,TGTGCCAGCAGTGACAGGGCGGGGACCGGGGAGCTGTTTTTT
TRBJ1-1,few,-,TRBV13,CASSLAAGSLNTEAFF,TGTGCCAGCAGCTTAGCCGCCGGGTCTTTAAACACTGAAGCTTTCTTT
TRBJ2-7,-,TRBD1,TRBV29-1,CSVEDSGTGSDYEQYF,TGCAGCGTTGAAGATTCGGGGACAGGTTCTGACTACGAGCAGTACTTC
TRBJ2-1,few,-,TRBV6-6,CASSYPGKNNEQFF,TGTGCCAGCAGTTATCCCGGGAAAAACAATGAGCAGTTCTTC
TRBJ2-7,few,TRBD2,TRBV29-1,CSVEERVAGMAEQYF,TGCAGCGTTGAAGAACGGGTAGCGGGGATGGCCGAGCAGTACTTC
TRBJ2-7,-,TRBD1,TRBV20-1,CSAREDRGDEQYF,TGCAGTGCTAGAGAGGACAGGGGGGACGAGCAGTACTTC
TRBJ2-3,few,TRBD2,TRBV7-3,CASSLTPSGSADTQYF,TGTGCCAGCAGCTTAACACCTAGCGGTTCCGCAGATACGCAGTATTTT
TRBJ2-1,few,TRBD2,TRBV11-1,CASSLGGLAGGPVEQFF,TGTGCCAGCAGCTTAGGTGGACTAGCGGGGGGGCCCGTTGAGCAGTTCTTC
TRBJ1-4,-,TRBD1,TRBV5-1,CASSPGTDATNEKLFF,TGCGCCAGCAGCCCCGGGACAGATGCAACTAATGAAAAACTGTTTTTT
TRBJ2-1,-,-,TRBV7-9,CASSANGSNEQFF,TGTGCCAGCTCGGCTAACGGTTCAAATGAGCAGTTCTTC
TRBJ1-6,-,-,TRBV12-3/TRBV12-4,CASSLSGMGSSPLHF,TGTGCCAGCAGTTTATCTGGTATGGGGAGTTCACCCCTCCACTTT
TRBJ2-6,-,TRBD2,TRBV12-3/TRBV12-4,CASTFRLAGGLGANVLTF,TGTGCCAGCACCTTCCGGCTAGCGGGGGGGCTCGGGGCCAACGTCCTGACTTTC
TRBJ2-1,-,-,TRBV6-1,CASRRDNYNEQFF,TGTGCCAGCAGACGGGATAACTACAATGAGCAGTTCTTC
TRBJ1-4,once,-,TRBV19,CASIPRGTTNEELFF,TGTGCCAGTATACCAAGGGGCACAACTAATGAAGAACTGTTTTTT
TRBJ2-3,few,TRBD1,TRBV7-3,CASSSSTGGSTDTQYF,TGTGCCAGCAGCTCTTCGACAGGGGGCAGCACAGATACGCAGTATTTT
TRBJ2-5,-,-,TRBV27,CASSAERRETQYF,TGTGCCAGCAGTGCCGAGAGGAGGGAGACCCAGTACTTC
TRBJ1-1,-,-,TRBV5-1,CASSLEGGLSEAFF,TGCGCCAGCAGCTTGGAGGGGGGGCTCTCTGAAGCTTTCTTT
TRBJ1-2,-,-,TRBV3-1,CASSSLGEDPAGYTF,TGTGCCAGCAGCTCACTGGGGGAGGACCCGGCTGGCTACACCTTC
TRBJ2-1,-,-,TRBV29-1,CSAGGQGGNEQFF,TGCAGCGCCGGGGGGCAGGGGGGCAATGAGCAGTTCTTC
TRBJ1-5,-,-,TRBV7-9,CASSLGQIAQPQHF,TGTGCCAGCAGCTTAGGACAGATAGCTCAGCCCCAGCATTTT
TRBJ1-2,-,-,TRBV27,CASSLNFGRGARGYTF,TGTGCCAGCAGTTTAAATTTTGGGAGGGGCGCCCGTGGCTACACCTTC
TRBJ2-3,many,-,TRBV9,CASSVESDTQYF,TGTGCCAGCAGCGTAGAGTCAGATACGCAGTATTTT
TRBJ2-6,few,-,TRBV5-1,CASSSTTGSGANVLTF,TGCGCCAGCAGCTCGACTACAGGTTCTGGGGCCAACGTCCTGACTTTC
TRBJ2-3,-,TRBD2,TRBV10-3,CAISERRAGTSTDTQYF,TGCGCCATCAGTGAGAGGCGAGCGGGAACTAGCACAGATACGCAGTATTTT
TRBJ2-7,-,-,TRBV7-2,CASSLFGTGSTYEQYF,TGTGCCAGCAGCTTATTTGGTACGGGGAGCACCTACGAGCAGTACTTC